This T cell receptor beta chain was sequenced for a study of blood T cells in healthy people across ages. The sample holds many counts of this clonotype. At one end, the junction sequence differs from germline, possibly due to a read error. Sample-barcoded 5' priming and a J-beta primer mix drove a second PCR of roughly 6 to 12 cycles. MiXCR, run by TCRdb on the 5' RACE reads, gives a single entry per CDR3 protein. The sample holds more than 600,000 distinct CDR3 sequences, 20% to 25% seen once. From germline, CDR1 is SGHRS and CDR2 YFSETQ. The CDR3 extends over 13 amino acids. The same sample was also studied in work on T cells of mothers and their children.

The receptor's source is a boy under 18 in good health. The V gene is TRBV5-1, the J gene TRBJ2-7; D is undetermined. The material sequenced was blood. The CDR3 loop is CASSLEVSYEQYF. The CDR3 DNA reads TGTGCCAGCAGCTTAGAGGTGAGCTACGAGCAGTACTTC. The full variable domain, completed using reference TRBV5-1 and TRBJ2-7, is KAGVTQTPRYLIKTRGQQVTLSCSPISGHRSVSWYQQTPGQGLQFLFEYFSETQRNKGNFPGRFSGRQFSNSRSEMNVSTLELGDSALYLCASSLEVSYEQYFGPGTRLTVT.